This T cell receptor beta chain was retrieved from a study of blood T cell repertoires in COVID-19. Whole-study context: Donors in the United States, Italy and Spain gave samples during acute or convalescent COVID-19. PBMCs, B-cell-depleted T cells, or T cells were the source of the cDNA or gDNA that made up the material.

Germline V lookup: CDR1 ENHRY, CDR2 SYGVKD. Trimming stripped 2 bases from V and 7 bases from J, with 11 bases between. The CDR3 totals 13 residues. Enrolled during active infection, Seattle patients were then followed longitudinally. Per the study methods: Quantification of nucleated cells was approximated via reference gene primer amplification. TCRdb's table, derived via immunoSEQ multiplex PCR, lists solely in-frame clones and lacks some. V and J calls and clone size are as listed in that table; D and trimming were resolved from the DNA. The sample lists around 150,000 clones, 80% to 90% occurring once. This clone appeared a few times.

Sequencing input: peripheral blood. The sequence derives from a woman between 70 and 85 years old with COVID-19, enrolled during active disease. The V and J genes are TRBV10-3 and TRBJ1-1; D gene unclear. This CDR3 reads CAISEASGLEAFF. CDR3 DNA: TGTGCCATCAGTGAGGCATCCGGTCTTGAAGCTTTCTTT.